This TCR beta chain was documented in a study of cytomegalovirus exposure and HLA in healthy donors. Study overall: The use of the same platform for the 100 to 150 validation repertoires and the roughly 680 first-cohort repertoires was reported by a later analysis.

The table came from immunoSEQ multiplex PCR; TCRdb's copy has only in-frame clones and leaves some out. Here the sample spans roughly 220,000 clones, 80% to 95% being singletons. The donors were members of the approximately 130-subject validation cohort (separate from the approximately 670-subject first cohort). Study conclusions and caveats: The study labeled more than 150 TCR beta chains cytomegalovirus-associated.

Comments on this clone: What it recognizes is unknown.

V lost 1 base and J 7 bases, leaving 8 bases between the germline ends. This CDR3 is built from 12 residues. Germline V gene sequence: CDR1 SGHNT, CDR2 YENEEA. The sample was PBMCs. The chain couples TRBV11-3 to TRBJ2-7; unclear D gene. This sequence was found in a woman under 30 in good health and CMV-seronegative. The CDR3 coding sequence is TGTGCCAGCAGCTTAGGATACAAAGAGCAGTACTTC. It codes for CASSLGYKEQYF.